A single sample is the source of the 23 T cell receptor beta chains below, sequenced in a study of T cells after yellow fever vaccination. One entry per CDR3 protein, called by TCRdb with MiXCR from the 5' RACE reads. Of some 500,000 distinct CDR3 sequences listed, less than 15% are singletons. The source material was PBMCs, sampled on the day of the yellow fever booster vaccination. These receptors all stem from a man aged 25 to 45 who received the YFV17D yellow fever vaccine.

The genes are TRBV12-3 or TRBV12-4 and TRBJ2-7, with 9 bases aligning to TRBD2. The CDR3 totals 14 residues. The V segment lost 6 bases and the J segment 3 bases; nucleotides outside the gene matches: 6. Here the CDR3 reads CASRPGLAVYEQYF. The CDR3 DNA reads TGTGCCAGCAGGCCGGGACTAGCCGTCTACGAGCAGTACTTC.

This rearrangement joins TRBV5-1 to TRBJ2-5, with unresolved D. The CDR3 loop spans 15 amino acids. The V and J ends lost 3 bases and 4 bases respectively, with 16 bases between them. The germline V gene encodes CDR1 SGHRS and CDR2 YFSETQ. The CDR3 region has the DNA TGCGCCAGCAGCTGGGATGGCCCCGTTGGAGAGACCCAGTACTTC. It codes for CASSWDGPVGETQYF.

This clonotype was recorded a few times. The chain links TRBV7-8 to TRBJ2-5, with a tentative D call TRBD1 (6 bases). The ends were cut back, 3 bases at V and 4 bases at J, with 12 bases in the middle. Germline V gene lookup returns CDR1 SGHVS and CDR2 FQNEAQ. The CDR3 sequence is 14 residues long. The CDR3 DNA reads TGTGCCAGCAGCTTCCTCAGGGGTGGAGAGACCCAGTACTTC. This codes for CASSFLRGGETQYF.

Only a few counts were recorded for this clonotype. V and J are TRBV27 and TRBJ2-7; D call uncertain. The germline V gene has CDR1 MNHEY and CDR2 SMNVEV (reference sequence). The CDR3 has 12 amino acids. V lost 8 bases and J lost 0, with 8 bases in between. DNA of the CDR3: TGTGCCAGCGCGGTAAGCTCCTACGAGCAGTACTTC. Translating gives CASAVSSYEQYF.

This clonotype was seen only a few times. The chain joins TRBV4-2 to TRBJ2-5; 13 positions agree with TRBD2. The V gene's germline CDR1 is LGHNA and CDR2 YNFKEQ. The V and J ends lost 8 bases and 5 bases, in that order; junction bases with no gene match: 8. CDR3 length: 15 amino acids. The DNA for the CDR3 is TGTGCCAGCGGCCCGACTAGCGGGAGGTCGGAGACCCAGTACTTC. Its protein product is CASGPTSGRSETQYF.

Only a few counts were recorded for this clonotype. The rearrangement joins TRBV28 to TRBJ2-1, with 11 positions matching TRBD2. With 6 bases clipped from V and 2 bases from J, the junction kept 6 bases outside the gene matches. The CDR3 loop spans 16 amino acids. The germline gives CDR1 MDHEN, CDR2 SYDVKM. CDR3 sequence: CASRRLAGFTYNEQFF. Written as DNA, the CDR3 is TGTGCCAGCAGAAGACTAGCGGGGTTTACCTACAATGAGCAGTTCTTC. Looking up the rest from reference TRBV28 and TRBJ2-1 gives the full variable domain: DVKVTQSSRYLVKRTGEKVFLECVQDMDHENMFWYRQDPGLGLRLIYFSYDVKMKEKGDIPEGYSVSREKKERFSLILESASTNQTSMYLCASRRLAGFTYNEQFFGPGTRLTVL.

The chain is built from TRBV9 and TRBJ2-3; TRBD1 matches 7 bases. Unmatched junction bases numbered 6, after V lost 1 base and J lost 1 base. The length of the CDR3 is 16 residues. In germline, CDR1 is SGDLS, CDR2 YYNGEE. The CDR3 sequence: CASSVSSGQGTDTQYF. The DNA for the CDR3 is TGTGCCAGCAGCGTAAGTTCAGGACAGGGCACAGATACGCAGTATTTT.

The gene calls are TRBV7-2 and TRBJ2-1, with a possible D match to TRBD2 (6 bases). The CDR3 extends over 14 amino acids. V lost 8 bases and J 5 bases, leaving 16 bases between the germline ends. Per the germline V gene, CDR1 is SGHTA and CDR2 is FQGNSA. In nucleotides, the CDR3 is TGTGCCAGCGCCCGCGGAGGGACGAACAATGAGCAGTTCTTC. It specifies CASARGGTNNEQFF.

The gene calls are TRBV5-1 and TRBJ2-5, with TRBD2 matching over 9 bases. Germline CDR1 SGHRS, CDR2 YFSETQ. The CDR3 loop spans 15 amino acids. The ends lost 6 bases at V and 4 bases at J; junction bases unmatched: 10. The CDR3 nucleotides read TGCGCCAGCATTGTGGCGGGAGGGCCGGGAGAGACCCAGTACTTC. Amino acid sequence: CASIVAGGPGETQYF.

In its sample, this clonotype was seen a few times. V gene TRBV3-1 combines with J gene TRBJ2-1; a weak D match, TRBD2 (5 bases). The V end lost 0 bases, the J end lost 10 bases, and 10 bases lay between the germline ends. The length of the CDR3 is 13 residues. From germline, CDR1 is LGHDT and CDR2 YNNKEL (reference sequence). For the CDR3, the DNA is TGTGCCAGCAGCCAAGATCGCAGCGGAGAGCAGTTCTTC. Translating gives CASSQDRSGEQFF.

This clonotype was observed a handful of times. The chain has TRBV15 and TRBJ2-1; no reliable D call. This CDR3 is built from 14 residues. Trimming took off 4 bases at V and 7 bases at J, with 14 bases between the two ends. CDR1 is LNHNV and CDR2 is YYDKDF in the germline V gene (reference sequence). This CDR3 is CATSKPRAKNEQFF. The CDR3, as DNA: TGTGCCACCAGCAAACCCCGGGCAAAAAATGAGCAGTTCTTC.

The V gene is TRBV2, the J gene TRBJ2-7, with TRBD1 identical over 7 bases. The junction had 7 bases not matched to a gene; V was cut back by 5 bases and J by 3 bases. CDR3 length: 14 residues. Germline CDR1 is SNHLY and CDR2 is FYNNEI. The CDR3 here is CASSSTGALYEQYF. For the CDR3, the DNA is TGTGCCAGCAGTAGCACAGGGGCTCTCTACGAGCAGTACTTC.

This clonotype was counted at least ten times. The chain is built from TRBV18 and TRBJ1-6; no reliable D call. This CDR3 has 13 residues. CDR1 is KGHSH and CDR2 is LQKENI in the germline V gene. The ends were cut back, 2 bases at V and 5 bases at J, with 4 bases in the middle. CDR3: CASSPSNNSPLHF. The DNA of the CDR3 is TGTGCCAGCTCACCATCAAATAATTCACCCCTCCACTTT.

This clonotype has only a few counts. The chain employs TRBV6-1 and TRBJ2-7; 7 bases map to TRBD1. This CDR3 comprises 15 residues. V lost 6 bases and J lost 6; bases outside the gene matches: 14. Germline V gene sequence: CDR1 MNHNS, CDR2 SASEGT. The CDR3 sequence: CASRRRDSWASEQYF. The CDR3 DNA reads as TGTGCCAGCAGACGACGGGACAGCTGGGCATCCGAGCAGTACTTC.

The chain combines TRBV6-2 or TRBV6-3 with TRBJ2-1; 7 bases map to TRBD2. V shed 4 bases and J 6 bases; nucleotides not matched to a gene: 9. CDR3 length: 15 amino acids. Per the germline V gene, CDR1 is MNHEY and CDR2 is SVGEGT. The CDR3 DNA is TGTGCCAGCAGTTCCACTAGCGCTCGCTTCAATGAGCAGTTCTTC. Encoded protein: CASSSTSARFNEQFF.

This clonotype was found a few times. The CDR3, as DNA: TGTGCCAGCAGCACCACGCTAACTAGCGGGAGGAACATTCAGTACTTC. Translating it yields CASSTTLTSGRNIQYF. This chain links TRBV7-2 with TRBJ2-4; 12 nucleotides line up with TRBD2. The CDR3 length is 16 residues. Trimming at V came to 5 bases and at J to 7 bases, leaving 9 bases not matched to a gene. Germline-derived CDR1 and CDR2 are SGHTA and FQGNSA.

A few counts support this clonotype. The chain employs TRBV12-3 or TRBV12-4 and TRBJ1-1; D is undetermined. V was trimmed by 3 bases and J by 3 bases, leaving 11 bases between them. The CDR3 extends over 14 amino acids. CDR3 DNA: TGTGCCAGCAGTTTTGTGACGGCCCACACTGAAGCTTTCTTT. It is translated as CASSFVTAHTEAFF.

This clonotype has only a few counts. The chain joins TRBV18 to TRBJ2-5, with 9 bases aligning to TRBD1. The CDR3 consists of 15 residues. V lost 3 bases, J lost 5 bases, and 7 bases stayed unmatched. In germline, CDR1 is KGHSH, CDR2 LQKENI. The CDR3 bases are TGTGCCAGCTCACCTCCCGGGACAGGGCATGAGACCCAGTACTTC. Translated: CASSPPGTGHETQYF.

The chain recombines TRBV2 with TRBJ2-2; 8 bases align to TRBD2. Germline V gives CDR1 SNHLY, CDR2 FYNNEI. There are 16 residues in the CDR3. Germline trimming cut 4 bases from V and 6 bases from J; bases unmatched to any gene: 10. The CDR3 nucleotides read TGTGCCAGCAGTGTCGGGGGGGGCGCTTCTCCCGGGGAGCTGTTTTTT. Its protein product is CASSVGGGASPGELFF.

This clonotype was found a few times. The chain links TRBV29-1 to TRBJ2-7; D may be TRBD1 or TRBD2 (5 bases each). V lost 6 bases, J lost 4 bases, and 13 bases lay in between. Germline CDR1 and CDR2: SQVTM and ANQGSEA. The CDR3 consists of 12 residues. CDR3 in DNA: TGCAGCGTGGGGGACCTGGATTACGAGCAGTACTTC. Its protein product is CSVGDLDYEQYF.

This clonotype was seen a few times. J is TRBJ2-6 and V is TRBV12-3 or TRBV12-4, with D tentatively TRBD1 (5 bases). V gave up 11 bases and J gave up 0 bases, with 14 bases separating them. This CDR3 is 15 amino acids long. Here the CDR3 reads CACSRALSGANVLTF. The CDR3 DNA is TGTGCCTGCTCCAGGGCCCTCTCTGGGGCCAACGTCCTGACTTTC.

The chain is built from TRBV12-3 or TRBV12-4 and TRBJ1-6, with D maybe TRBD1 (5 bases). V lost 5 bases to trimming and J lost 7 bases, with 15 bases between them. The CDR3 is made up of 15 amino acids. The CDR3 loop is CASSPGLTQNSPLHF. CDR3 DNA sequence: TGTGCCAGCAGTCCGGGGCTTACCCAAAATTCACCCCTCCACTTT.

This clonotype was detected a few times. This chain joins TRBV5-1 and TRBJ2-1; 8 positions match TRBD2. CDR3 size: 14 residues. Germline loops: CDR1 SGHRS, CDR2 YFSETQ. V lost 2 bases and J lost 7; bases outside the gene matches: 5. CDR3 loop: CASSLAGVANEQFF. Here the CDR3 DNA reads TGCGCCAGCAGCTTAGCGGGAGTTGCAAATGAGCAGTTCTTC.